This passage covers 10 T cell receptor beta chains from one sample sequenced in a study of OX40 agonist ivuxolimab in advanced cancers. Measured with immunoSEQ multiplex PCR; TCRdb has only the in-frame clones, and not every one. Among 98,000 or so clones listed, approximately 90% were seen once. Material: CD4+ or CD8+ T cells sorted from blood, obtained in a trial of the OX40 agonist ivuxolimab. Source of these receptors: an adult with an advanced solid tumor such as melanoma, head and neck, liver or kidney cancer.

This rearrangement joins TRBV5-1 to TRBJ1-4; D gene ambiguous. This CDR3 has 16 residues. Trimming took off 3 bases at V and 3 bases at J, with 15 bases between the two ends. CDR1 is SGHRS and CDR2 is YFSETQ in the germline V gene. The CDR3 is CASSSRGVQANEKLFF. The CDR3 DNA sequence: TGCGCCAGCAGCTCGCGTGGGGTGCAGGCTAATGAAAAACTGTTTTTT.

The chain joins TRBV7-6 to TRBJ2-1; 11 positions match TRBD2. Germline CDR1 SGHVS, CDR2 FNYEAQ. The CDR3 is 16 residues long. V lost 1 base and J lost 6; bases outside the gene matches: 5. The CDR3 DNA follows: TGTGCCAGCAGCTTAGTCCTAGCGGGAGGTCCCAATGAGCAGTTCTTC. Encoded protein: CASSLVLAGGPNEQFF.

This clone came up once. The rearrangement joins TRBV6-5 to TRBJ1-2, with 7 bases identical to TRBD1. Germline CDR1 and CDR2: MNHEY and SVGAGI. This CDR3 has 15 residues. Trimming cost V 5 bases and J 4 bases; bases outside gene matches: 10. DNA of the CDR3: TGTGCCAGCAGTATCTCCGGGACAGCCTTCTATGGCTACACCTTC. The encoded protein is CASSISGTAFYGYTF.

This rearrangement joins TRBV6-5 to TRBJ2-6; D ambiguous. The ends were cut back, 4 bases at V and 1 base at J, with 8 bases in the middle. The CDR3 consists of 15 residues. Germline loops: CDR1 MNHEY, CDR2 SVGAGI. CDR3 coding DNA: TGTGCCAGCAGTTTTGGCGAGTCTGGGGCCAACGTCCTGACTTTC. It codes for CASSFGESGANVLTF.

This clone was detected only once. This sequence joins TRBV2 and TRBJ1-2, with D maybe TRBD1 (6 bases). This CDR3 spans 15 amino acids. V lost 9 bases to trimming and J lost 1 base, with 18 bases between them. Germline loops: CDR1 SNHLY, CDR2 FYNNEI. CDR3 coding DNA: TGTGCCAGTGACCTTCAGGGGCGAATTAACTATGGCTACACCTTC. Amino acid sequence: CASDLQGRINYGYTF.

The chain recombines TRBV30 with TRBJ1-2; 9 nucleotides align to TRBD1. Unmatched junction bases numbered 9, after V lost 5 bases and J lost 2 bases. The CDR3 runs 15 residues. The germline V gene encodes CDR1 GTSNPN and CDR2 SVGIG (reference sequence). The DNA for the CDR3 is TGTGCCTGGGCCCTCGGGACAGGGTTGAACTATGGCTACACCTTC. Its translation is CAWALGTGLNYGYTF.

This chain uses TRBV6-5 with TRBJ2-1, with 8 bases lining up with TRBD2. The CDR3 has 12 residues. Germline CDR1 is MNHEY and CDR2 is SVGAGI. CDR3 in amino acids: CATGTRHNEQFF. In DNA form, the CDR3 reads TGTGCGACGGGGACTAGACACAATGAGCAGTTCTTC.

The rearrangement links TRBV10-3 to TRBJ1-1; D gene ambiguous. V was shortened by 3 bases and J by 9 bases, with 14 bases between the two germline ends. Germline V CDR1 and CDR2: ENHRY, SYGVKD. This CDR3 is 13 amino acids long. The chain's CDR3 is CAISDHTGLKAFF. In nucleotides, the CDR3 is TGTGCCATCAGTGACCACACCGGGCTGAAAGCTTTCTTT.

This chain links TRBV4-1 with TRBJ2-1; D is possibly TRBD2 (5 bases). The CDR3 runs 15 residues. Germline loops: CDR1 MGHRA, CDR2 YSYEKL. The V and J ends lost 4 bases and 8 bases respectively, with 18 bases between them. The CDR3 is CASSPMTTSGYEQFF. The CDR3 DNA follows: TGCGCCAGCAGCCCGATGACTACGAGCGGATATGAGCAGTTCTTC.

The chain combines TRBV5-6 with TRBJ1-1; D possibly corresponds to TRBD1 (6 bases). This CDR3 is 15 amino acids long. From germline, CDR1 is SGHDT and CDR2 YYEEEE. With 2 bases removed from V and 4 bases from J, the gap between germline ends came to 15 bases. The CDR3 coding sequence is TGTGCCAGCAGCTTTTACAGGGTGTCGGGCACTGAAGCTTTCTTT. Residues: CASSFYRVSGTEAFF.